A selection of T cell receptor beta chains follows, all from one sample in a study of cytomegalovirus exposure and HLA in healthy donors. The assay was immunoSEQ multiplex PCR, and TCRdb's table has in-frame clones only and misses some. The sample shows some 120,000 clones, around 80% of them seen only once. The sample comprised PBMCs. The receptors were sampled from a man aged 50 to 60 in good health and CMV-seronegative. Each CDR3 is given with its conserved first and last residue. A D gene is named only where the DNA matches it firmly. Size values are once, few and many counts, or a class for expanded clones, and some rows have none.

abundance: -; d_gene: TRBD2; v_gene: TRBV6-5; j_gene: TRBJ2-5; CDR3aa: CASSPGLAGETQYF; CDR3nt: TGTGCCAGCAGTCCGGGACTAGCAGGAGAGACCCAGTACTTC
abundance: -; d_gene: TRBD1; v_gene: TRBV2; j_gene: TRBJ1-2; CDR3aa: CASSADRRYTF; CDR3nt: TGTGCCAGCAGTGCGGACAGGCGCTACACCTTC
abundance: -; d_gene: -; v_gene: TRBV6-5; j_gene: TRBJ1-5; CDR3aa: CASKRQYNQPQHF; CDR3nt: TGTGCCAGCAAGAGACAGTACAATCAGCCCCAGCATTTT
abundance: -; d_gene: -; v_gene: TRBV4-3; j_gene: TRBJ2-3; CDR3aa: CASSQDWARGITDTQYF; CDR3nt: TGCGCCAGCAGCCAAGACTGGGCCAGGGGAATCACAGATACGCAGTATTTT
abundance: -; d_gene: TRBD2; v_gene: TRBV27; j_gene: TRBJ2-2; CDR3aa: CASTSGLAGRNTGELFF; CDR3nt: TGTGCCAGCACTTCGGGACTAGCGGGACGAAACACCGGGGAGCTGTTTTTT
abundance: once; d_gene: TRBD1; v_gene: TRBV28; j_gene: TRBJ1-1; CDR3aa: CASSNTDRGNTEAFF; CDR3nt: TGTGCCAGCAGCAACACGGACAGGGGGAACACTGAAGCTTTCTTT
abundance: -; d_gene: -; v_gene: TRBV5-1; j_gene: TRBJ1-2; CDR3aa: CASSPMPGPRQLANYGYTF; CDR3nt: TGCGCCAGCAGCCCGATGCCGGGCCCTCGACAGTTAGCTAACTATGGCTACACCTTC
abundance: -; d_gene: TRBD2; v_gene: TRBV7-9; j_gene: TRBJ2-7; CDR3aa: CASSAGGSSSYEQYF; CDR3nt: TGTGCCAGCAGCGCCGGGGGGTCGAGCTCCTACGAGCAGTACTTC
abundance: -; d_gene: -; v_gene: TRBV30; j_gene: TRBJ2-2; CDR3aa: CAWSSVQPGGELFF; CDR3nt: TGTGCCTGGAGCTCGGTGCAACCCGGCGGGGAGCTGTTTTTT
abundance: once; d_gene: -; v_gene: TRBV7-3; j_gene: TRBJ2-3; CDR3aa: CASSGRVNRIGDTQYF; CDR3nt: TGTGCCAGCAGCGGTCGGGTTAACCGGATAGGAGATACGCAGTATTTT
abundance: -; d_gene: TRBD1; v_gene: TRBV5-4; j_gene: TRBJ2-7; CDR3aa: CASSSGQGGVEQYF; CDR3nt: TGTGCCAGCAGCTCCGGACAGGGGGGTGTAGAGCAGTACTTC
abundance: -; d_gene: -; v_gene: TRBV5-5; j_gene: TRBJ2-5; CDR3aa: CASSFNSNQETQYF; CDR3nt: TGTGCCAGCAGCTTCAACAGCAACCAAGAGACCCAGTACTTC
abundance: -; d_gene: TRBD2; v_gene: TRBV6-1; j_gene: TRBJ2-7; CDR3aa: CASRFAGGYEQYF; CDR3nt: TGTGCCAGCAGATTTGCGGGAGGATACGAGCAGTACTTC
abundance: -; d_gene: -; v_gene: TRBV30; j_gene: TRBJ1-4; CDR3aa: CACRQINEKLFF; CDR3nt: TGTGCCTGCCGACAGATAAATGAAAAACTGTTTTTT
abundance: -; d_gene: TRBD1; v_gene: TRBV12-5; j_gene: TRBJ1-5; CDR3aa: CASAPGWTGDGQPQHF; CDR3nt: TGTGCTAGTGCCCCAGGATGGACAGGGGATGGACAGCCCCAGCATTTT
abundance: -; d_gene: -; v_gene: TRBV6-5; j_gene: TRBJ2-3; CDR3aa: CASSYTLDWSTDTQYF; CDR3nt: TGTGCCAGCAGTTACACCCTAGATTGGAGCACAGATACGCAGTATTTT
abundance: -; d_gene: TRBD1; v_gene: TRBV5-1; j_gene: TRBJ1-5; CDR3aa: CASSLGDRGGNQPQHF; CDR3nt: TGCGCCAGCAGCTTGGGTGACAGGGGTGGGAATCAGCCCCAGCATTTT
abundance: -; d_gene: -; v_gene: TRBV6-1; j_gene: TRBJ2-2; CDR3aa: CASSEEGVLTGELFF; CDR3nt: TGTGCCAGCAGTGAGGAGGGAGTATTGACCGGGGAGCTGTTTTTT
abundance: -; d_gene: TRBD1; v_gene: TRBV7-3; j_gene: TRBJ1-1; CDR3aa: CASSVGQAVEDEAFF; CDR3nt: TGTGCCAGCAGCGTCGGACAGGCCGTCGAGGATGAAGCTTTCTTT
abundance: few; d_gene: TRBD2; v_gene: TRBV2; j_gene: TRBJ2-7; CDR3aa: CASTDATGTSGRYEQYF; CDR3nt: TGTGCCAGCACCGACGCAACCGGGACTAGCGGGAGATACGAGCAGTACTTC
abundance: -; d_gene: TRBD2; v_gene: TRBV7-3; j_gene: TRBJ2-5; CDR3aa: CASSLNGEGETQYF; CDR3nt: TGTGCCAGCAGCTTAAACGGGGAGGGGGAGACCCAGTACTTC
abundance: -; d_gene: -; v_gene: TRBV5-5; j_gene: TRBJ2-2; CDR3aa: CASRLSPGELFF; CDR3nt: TGTGCCAGCAGATTGAGCCCCGGGGAGCTGTTTTTT
abundance: -; d_gene: TRBD1; v_gene: TRBV6-5; j_gene: TRBJ1-6; CDR3aa: CASSITGGSPLHF; CDR3nt: TGTGCCAGCAGTATCACAGGGGGTTCACCCCTCCACTTT
abundance: -; d_gene: TRBD1; v_gene: TRBV5-1; j_gene: TRBJ2-7; CDR3aa: CASSTTTGGLWEQYF; CDR3nt: TGCGCCAGCAGCACCACGACAGGGGGGTTGTGGGAGCAGTACTTC
abundance: -; d_gene: TRBD1; v_gene: TRBV19; j_gene: TRBJ2-1; CDR3aa: CASSAPGQENEQFF; CDR3nt: TGTGCCAGTAGTGCTCCGGGACAGGAAAATGAGCAGTTCTTC
abundance: -; d_gene: -; v_gene: TRBV28; j_gene: TRBJ1-5; CDR3aa: CASSLRGKNQPQHF; CDR3nt: TGTGCCAGCAGTCTACGAGGGAAGAATCAGCCCCAGCATTTT
abundance: -; d_gene: -; v_gene: TRBV6-5; j_gene: TRBJ1-1; CDR3aa: CASSYWKGEGSEAFF; CDR3nt: TGTGCCAGCAGTTACTGGAAGGGGGAAGGGAGTGAAGCTTTCTTT
abundance: -; d_gene: TRBD2; v_gene: TRBV2; j_gene: TRBJ2-2; CDR3aa: CANRGVAGPNTGELFF; CDR3nt: TGTGCCAACCGGGGAGTAGCGGGCCCGAACACCGGGGAGCTGTTTTTT
abundance: -; d_gene: TRBD1; v_gene: TRBV18; j_gene: TRBJ1-1; CDR3aa: CASSPRGTGEGTEAFF; CDR3nt: TGTGCCAGCTCACCACGCGGGACAGGGGAGGGCACTGAAGCTTTCTTT